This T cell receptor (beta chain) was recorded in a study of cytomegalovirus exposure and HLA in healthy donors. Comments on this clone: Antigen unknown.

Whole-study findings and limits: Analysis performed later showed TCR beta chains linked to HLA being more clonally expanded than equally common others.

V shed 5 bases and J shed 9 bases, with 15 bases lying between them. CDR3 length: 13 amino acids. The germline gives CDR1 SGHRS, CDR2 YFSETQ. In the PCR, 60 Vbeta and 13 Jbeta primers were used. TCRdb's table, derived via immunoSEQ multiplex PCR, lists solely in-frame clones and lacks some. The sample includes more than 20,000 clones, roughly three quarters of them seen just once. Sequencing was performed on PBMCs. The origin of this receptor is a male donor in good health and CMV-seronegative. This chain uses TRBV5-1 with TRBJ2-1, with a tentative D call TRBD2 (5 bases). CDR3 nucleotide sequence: TGCGCCAGCAGGGAGGAGATGGGTCGTGAGCAGTTCTTC. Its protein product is CASREEMGREQFF.